The rows below give T cell receptor beta chains drawn from one sample of a study of blood T cell repertoires in COVID-19. Assay used: immunoSEQ multiplex PCR; TCRdb lists only in-frame clones, some missing. The repertoire holds tens of thousands of clones, about 88% seen once, with 3.5% to 5% in the top ten. The sequenced sample was peripheral blood. All receptors derive from a man in his 70s with active COVID-19. CDR3s include the opening cysteine and the closing phenylalanine or tryptophan. Fields, in order: V gene, J gene, clone size, D gene, CDR3 protein. The D gene is left open where the match is weak. Rows give clone size only sometimes, using once, few, many, or a class for an expanded clone.

>TRBV5-1|TRBJ1-1|NA|TRBD1
CASKETGVDTEAFF
>TRBV27|TRBJ1-2|NA|NA
CASSPTQGYGYTF
>TRBV2|TRBJ1-6|few|NA
CASSAGPGYNSPLHF
>TRBV9|TRBJ2-2|NA|TRBD1
CASSLGQGRTGELFF
>TRBV6-2/TRBV6-3|TRBJ2-7|once|NA
CASSPDGPGVWF
>TRBV19|TRBJ2-2|NA|NA
CATTRPGPGELFF
>TRBV29-1|TRBJ1-2|NA|TRBD1
CSVELPGTGVGNGYTF
>TRBV12-3/TRBV12-4|TRBJ2-7|NA|NA
CASSRGTYEQYF
>TRBV19|TRBJ2-3|once|TRBD1
CASSAAQGADTQYF
>TRBV6-5|TRBJ2-7|few|TRBD2
CASSRTSLPYEQYF
>TRBV5-4|TRBJ2-3|NA|NA
CASSLDRGAFTDTQYF
>TRBV7-9|TRBJ2-7|NA|NA
CASAPLAGPSYEQYF
>TRBV7-8|TRBJ2-7|NA|NA
CASSLARVGARDEQYF
>TRBV2|TRBJ2-3|NA|NA
CASGILATDTQYF
>TRBV28|TRBJ2-2|NA|TRBD2
CASRGWREAGELFF
>TRBV5-1|TRBJ2-3|NA|NA
CASKLGARGTDTQYF
>TRBV7-9|TRBJ2-5|NA|NA
CASSPPGRGDQETQYF
>TRBV5-1|TRBJ1-2|NA|NA
CASSEDRPGGYTF
>TRBV7-7|TRBJ2-7|NA|TRBD2
CASSSGLAGGGEQYF
>TRBV5-4|TRBJ2-1|NA|NA
CASSLGGPNNEQFF
>TRBV11-3|TRBJ2-3|NA|TRBD2
CASSQLGGDTQYF
>TRBV19|TRBJ1-1|NA|TRBD1
CASSPDREANTEAFF
>TRBV19|TRBJ1-2|NA|NA
CASDPRGGPNYGYTF
>TRBV7-7|TRBJ2-1|NA|TRBD2
CASSPGVSSGEQFF
>TRBV5-1|TRBJ1-6|few|NA
CASSLGQDSSPLHF
>TRBV12-3/TRBV12-4|TRBJ1-2|NA|NA
CASSWEGSNGYTF
>TRBV28|TRBJ2-1|NA|TRBD2
CASSPRGLATYNEQFF
>TRBV27|TRBJ2-7|NA|TRBD2
CASSLRGTSGPSYEQYF
>TRBV2|TRBJ1-1|NA|NA
CASSVWGGTEAFF
>TRBV18|TRBJ2-6|NA|NA
CASSQTPRGGANVLTF